The table lists the clone carrying this T cell receptor beta chain with many counts. The antigen remains undetermined. Healthy Caucasians, and only they, were the donors. A single record per CDR3 protein comes from TCRdb applying MiXCR to the 5' RACE reads. This repertoire shows 700,000 or so distinct CDR3 sequences, around 8.3% found once; its top ten account for about 0.98%. The data stem from a study of identical twins. Study outcomes and limitations: Out-of-frame alpha sequences common to twins exhibited a surplus of low generation probability.

The V gene end was trimmed by 5 bases and the J gene end by 7 bases; junction bases not matched to a gene: 3. There are 12 residues in the CDR3. Germline CDR1 reads SGHRS; CDR2 reads YFSETQ. These same records also appear under a second study, on yellow fever vaccine responses in identical twins. From that report: Twins reportedly showed a vaccine T cell response that seemed partly convergent and partly personalized.

The gene calls are TRBV5-1 and TRBJ2-1; the match to TRBD1 covers 7 bases. The source of this sequence is a woman under 30 in good health. What was sequenced was PBMCs. The CDR3 reads CASRPQGNEQFF. The CDR3 nucleotides are TGCGCCAGCAGACCACAGGGGAATGAGCAGTTCTTC.